This T cell receptor (beta chain) was sequenced during a study of blood T cell repertoires in COVID-19. Sequencing used immunoSEQ multiplex PCR; TCRdb keeps in-frame clones, though not all of them. Of about 98,000 clones in the sample, more than 85% are singletons; the top ten hold roughly 4.2%. V lost 6 bases and J lost 1; bases outside the gene matches: 12. This CDR3 region has 17 residues. The germline V gene has CDR1 LNHDA and CDR2 SQIVND (reference sequence). The V gene is TRBV19, the J gene TRBJ2-5; 9 bases match TRBD2. This TCR was sampled from a man between 18 and 35 years old with acute or convalescent COVID-19. The specimen was peripheral blood. CDR3 in DNA: TGTGCCAGTAGCTCCCTCTGGAGCGGGGGGTCCCAAGAGACCCAGTACTTC. Translated, it gives CASSSLWSGGSQETQYF.